The entry that follows covers one TCR beta chain sequence. The protocol was immunoSEQ multiplex PCR, while the TCRdb copy is restricted to in-frame clones and leaves out a portion. Here the sample spans some 410,000 clones, around 89% being singletons. Germline V lookup: CDR1 WSHSY, CDR2 SAAADI. CDR3 length equals 14 residues. V lost 3 bases, J lost 3 bases, and 3 bases stayed unmatched. This sample was taken from a study of blood T cell repertoires in COVID-19. Residents of about two dozen US areas, aged about 18 to 89 years, made up the participants. The sequenced sample consisted of PBMCs or T cells enriched from blood (not recorded which). The TCR was taken from a woman aged 25 to 45 with acute COVID-19. V gene TRBV10-2 combines with J gene TRBJ1-2; 8 bases are a match to TRBD1. Written as DNA, the CDR3 is TGCGCCAGCAGTGACCAGGGGGCTCACTATGGCTACACCTTC. It translates to CASSDQGAHYGYTF.